This TCR beta chain was sequenced during a study of T cell responses to AZD1222 COVID-19 vaccine. Here immunoSEQ multiplex PCR was the method, and the copy in TCRdb shows in-frame clones only, minus some. The table records a few hundred thousand clones, more than 80% of them present only once. The CDR3 length is 18 residues. V gave up 0 bases and J gave up 4 bases; unmatched junction bases: 15. The sample in question was peripheral blood, obtained on day 0 of AZD1222 vaccination. The TCR originated in an adult in good health. This chain joins TRBV6-7 and TRBJ2-7, with 7 bases identical to TRBD2. TRBV6-7 is flagged as an ORF with uncertain function. The CDR3 bases are TGTGCCAGCAGTTACTCGAATTGGGTAACTAGCGCTTTTTACGAGCAGTACTTC. Encoded protein: CASSYSNWVTSAFYEQYF.